These 7 T cell receptor beta chains were sequenced from one sample in a study of Ad26.COV2.S vaccination and SARS-CoV-2 variants. Treatment specified: about 20 received Ad26.COV2.S at low or high dose, single or two shots; 5 received placebo; per-sample allocation not given. At day 63 after the first vaccine or placebo injection, samples were drawn. Using immunoSEQ multiplex PCR, the repertoire was profiled, and TCRdb retains in-frame clones only, with some absent. The sample lists roughly 700,000 clones; 89% were seen once. The sequencing here drew on peripheral blood, taken in a trial of Ad26.COV2.S vaccine versus placebo. The receptors come from a person aged 18-60 years who received the Ad26.COV2.S COVID-19 vaccine or a placebo.

The chain has TRBV19 and TRBJ2-1; 7 bases map to TRBD2. V was clipped by 2 bases and J by 5 bases; unmatched bases: 6. The germline gives CDR1 LNHDA, CDR2 SQIVND (reference sequence). The CDR3 is 15 residues long. CDR3 residues: CASSIPWLADNEQFF. CDR3 nucleotides: TGTGCCAGTAGTATACCCTGGCTAGCGGACAATGAGCAGTTCTTC.

This chain uses TRBV7-2 with TRBJ1-2; D is unresolved. This CDR3 comprises 12 residues. Trimming cost V 4 bases and J 8 bases, with 11 bases left between them. From germline, CDR1 is SGHTA and CDR2 FQGNSA. Here the CDR3 reads CASSSDPGGYTF. CDR3 DNA: TGTGCCAGCAGCTCCGACCCTGGGGGCTACACCTTC.

In nucleotides, the CDR3 is TGCGCCAGCAGCCAGCCCGGGACTAGCTACCGTGAGCAGTTCTTC. It yields the protein CASSQPGTSYREQFF. The chain links TRBV4-3 to TRBJ2-1; 9 nucleotides line up with TRBD2. The CDR3 has 15 amino acids. CDR1 is LGHNA, CDR2 YSLEER, per germline. Trimming at V came to 3 bases and at J to 9 bases, leaving 9 bases not matched to a gene.

The chain links TRBV9 to TRBJ2-7; weak D call: TRBD1 (6 bases). This CDR3 comprises 17 residues. In germline, CDR1 is SGDLS, CDR2 YYNGEE. The ends were cut back, 0 bases at V and 1 base at J, with 17 bases in the middle. CDR3 sequence: CASSVGGQGLGSYEQYF. The CDR3 DNA follows: TGTGCCAGCAGCGTAGGGGGGCAGGGGCTGGGATCCTACGAGCAGTACTTC.

This clone was observed a single time. V is TRBV6-5 and J is TRBJ2-7; TRBD1 aligns across 10 bases. The germline gives CDR1 MNHEY, CDR2 SVGAGI. After removal of 0 bases from V and 5 bases from J, the junction contained 4 bases not matched to a gene. The CDR3 has 15 amino acids. The CDR3 loop reads CASSYSTGGNDEQYF. The CDR3 nucleotides read TGTGCCAGCAGTTACTCGACAGGGGGCAACGACGAGCAGTACTTC.

The chain combines TRBV6-5 with TRBJ2-4; possibly TRBD1 or TRBD2 for D (5 bases each). CDR1 is MNHEY and CDR2 is SVGAGI in the germline V gene. The CDR3 length is 16 residues. Trimming shortened V by 0 bases and J by 4 bases, and 13 bases separated the two germline ends. The CDR3 sequence: CASSYSGARTKNIQYF. CDR3 nucleotides: TGTGCCAGCAGTTACTCCGGGGCTCGGACAAAAAACATTCAGTACTTC.

The rearrangement joins TRBV25-1 to TRBJ2-1, with 8 positions matching TRBD2. The CDR3 has 16 residues. Germline CDR1 MGHDK, CDR2 SYGVNS. Trimming at V came to 1 base and at J to 9 bases, leaving 11 bases not matched to a gene. This CDR3 reads CASSESPGLGVGEQFF. The CDR3 DNA reads as TGTGCCAGCAGTGAATCCCCGGGACTAGGGGTGGGTGAGCAGTTCTTC.